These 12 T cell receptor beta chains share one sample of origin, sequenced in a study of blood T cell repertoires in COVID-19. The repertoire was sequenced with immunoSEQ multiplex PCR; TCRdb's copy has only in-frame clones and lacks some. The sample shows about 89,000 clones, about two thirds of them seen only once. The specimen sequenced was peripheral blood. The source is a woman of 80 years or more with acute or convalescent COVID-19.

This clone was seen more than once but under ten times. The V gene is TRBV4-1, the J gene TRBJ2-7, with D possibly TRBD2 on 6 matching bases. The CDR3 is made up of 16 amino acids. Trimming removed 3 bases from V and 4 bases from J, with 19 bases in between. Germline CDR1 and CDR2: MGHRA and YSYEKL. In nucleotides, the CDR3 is TGCGCCAGCAGCCATGAAAGTGCGGAGGGTACGTACGAGCAGTACTTC. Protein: CASSHESAEGTYEQYF.

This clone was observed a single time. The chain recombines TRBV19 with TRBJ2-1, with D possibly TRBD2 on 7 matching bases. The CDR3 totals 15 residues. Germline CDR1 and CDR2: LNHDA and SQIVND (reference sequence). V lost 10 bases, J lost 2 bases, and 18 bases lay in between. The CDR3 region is CATSPMRGPYNEQFF. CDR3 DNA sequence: TGTGCCACCTCCCCCATGCGGGGGCCCTACAATGAGCAGTTCTTC.

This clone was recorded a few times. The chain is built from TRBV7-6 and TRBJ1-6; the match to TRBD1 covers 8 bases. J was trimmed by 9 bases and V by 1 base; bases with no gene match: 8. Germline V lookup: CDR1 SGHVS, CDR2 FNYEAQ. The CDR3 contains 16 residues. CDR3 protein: CASSLGPTGESSPLHF. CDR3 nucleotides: TGTGCCAGCAGCTTAGGCCCGACAGGGGAAAGTTCACCCCTCCACTTT.

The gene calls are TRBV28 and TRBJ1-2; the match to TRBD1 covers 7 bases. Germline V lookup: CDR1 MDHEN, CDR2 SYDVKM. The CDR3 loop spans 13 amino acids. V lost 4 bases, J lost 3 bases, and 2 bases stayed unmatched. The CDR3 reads CASSSTGYYGYTF. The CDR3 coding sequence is TGTGCCAGCAGTTCGACAGGGTACTATGGCTACACCTTC.

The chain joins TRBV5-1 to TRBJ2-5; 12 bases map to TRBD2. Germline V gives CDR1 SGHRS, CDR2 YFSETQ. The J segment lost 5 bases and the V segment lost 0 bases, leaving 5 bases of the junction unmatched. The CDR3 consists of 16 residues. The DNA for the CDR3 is TGCGCCAGCAGCTTGGGAGCTAGCGGGGGGGCGGAGACCCAGTACTTC. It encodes CASSLGASGGAETQYF.

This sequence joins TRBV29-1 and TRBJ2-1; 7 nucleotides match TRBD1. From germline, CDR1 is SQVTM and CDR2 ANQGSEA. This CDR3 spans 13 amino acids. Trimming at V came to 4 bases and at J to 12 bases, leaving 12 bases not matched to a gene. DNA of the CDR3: TGCAGCGTTGGTCTCGACAGGGTTCGGGGGCAGTTCTTC. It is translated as CSVGLDRVRGQFF.

The CDR3 sequence is CATSIQGVDTGELFF. Here the CDR3 DNA reads TGTGCCACCAGCATACAGGGAGTGGACACCGGGGAGCTGTTTTTT. The chain has TRBV15 and TRBJ2-2; the D gene is possibly TRBD1 (6 bases). The length of the CDR3 is 15 residues. Trimming cost V 4 bases and J 3 bases, with 12 bases left between them. Germline loops: CDR1 LNHNV, CDR2 YYDKDF (reference sequence).

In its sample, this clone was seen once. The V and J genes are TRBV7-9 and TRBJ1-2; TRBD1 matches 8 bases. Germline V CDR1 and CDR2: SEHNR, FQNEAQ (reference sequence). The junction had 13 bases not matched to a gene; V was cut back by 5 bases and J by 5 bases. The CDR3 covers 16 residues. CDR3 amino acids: CASSAGQALGWYGYTF. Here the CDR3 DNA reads TGTGCCAGCAGCGCGGGACAGGCCCTTGGTTGGTATGGCTACACCTTC.

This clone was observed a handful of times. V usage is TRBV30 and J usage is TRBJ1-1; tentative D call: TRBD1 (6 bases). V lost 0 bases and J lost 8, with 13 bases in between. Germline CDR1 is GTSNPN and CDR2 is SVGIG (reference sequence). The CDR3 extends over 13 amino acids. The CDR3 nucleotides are TGTGCCTGGAGTGTACAGGGAACAGAAGAAGCTTTCTTT. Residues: CAWSVQGTEEAFF.

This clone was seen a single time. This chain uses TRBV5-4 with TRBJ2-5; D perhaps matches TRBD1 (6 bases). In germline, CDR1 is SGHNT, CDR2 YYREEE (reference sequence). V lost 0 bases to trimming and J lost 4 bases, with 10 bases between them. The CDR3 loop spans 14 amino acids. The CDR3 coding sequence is TGTGCCAGCAGCTTGGACAGGGTTGGAGAGACCCAGTACTTC. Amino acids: CASSLDRVGETQYF.

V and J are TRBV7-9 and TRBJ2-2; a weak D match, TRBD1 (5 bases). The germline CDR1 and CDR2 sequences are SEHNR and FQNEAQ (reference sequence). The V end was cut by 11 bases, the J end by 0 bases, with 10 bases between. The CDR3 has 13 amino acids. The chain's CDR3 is CAGQMANTGELFF. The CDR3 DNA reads TGTGCCGGACAAATGGCGAACACCGGGGAGCTGTTTTTT.

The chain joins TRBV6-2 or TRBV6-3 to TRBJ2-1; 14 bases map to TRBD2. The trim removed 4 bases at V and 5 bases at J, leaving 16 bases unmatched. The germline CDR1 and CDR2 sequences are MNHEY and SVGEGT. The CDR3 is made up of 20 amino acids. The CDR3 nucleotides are TGTGCCAGCAGTTGGGCACTGACTAGCGGGGGGGCCGTCCATAACAATGAGCAGTTCTTC. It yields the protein CASSWALTSGGAVHNNEQFF.